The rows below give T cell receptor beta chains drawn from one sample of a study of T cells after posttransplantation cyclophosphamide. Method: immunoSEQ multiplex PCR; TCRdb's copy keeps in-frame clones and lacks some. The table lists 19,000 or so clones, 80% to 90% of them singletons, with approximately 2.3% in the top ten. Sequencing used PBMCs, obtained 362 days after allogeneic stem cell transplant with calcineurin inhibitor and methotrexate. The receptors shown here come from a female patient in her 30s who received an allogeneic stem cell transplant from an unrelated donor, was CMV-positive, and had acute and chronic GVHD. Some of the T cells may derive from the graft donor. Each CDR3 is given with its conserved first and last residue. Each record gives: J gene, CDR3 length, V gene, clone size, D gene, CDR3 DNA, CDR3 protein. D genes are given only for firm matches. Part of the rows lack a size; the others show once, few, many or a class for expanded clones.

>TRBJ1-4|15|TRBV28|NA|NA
TGTGCCGTCTCGGGGACTCAAACTACTAATGAAAAACTGTTTTTT
CAVSGTQTTNEKLFF
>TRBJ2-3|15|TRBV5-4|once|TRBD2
TGTGCCAGCAGCCGGATGCTAGCGGAGTCAGATACGCAGTATTTT
CASSRMLAESDTQYF
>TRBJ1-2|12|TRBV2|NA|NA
TGTGCCAGCAGTGAGCTCGGGGATGGCTACACCTTC
CASSELGDGYTF
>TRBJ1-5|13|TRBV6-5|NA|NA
TGTGCCAGCAGTTATCGAGAAAATCAGCCCCAGCATTTT
CASSYRENQPQHF
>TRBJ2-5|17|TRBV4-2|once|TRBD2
TGTGCCAGCAGCCAAGCCAACGGCCCGGGACTAGCGGACACCCAGTACTTC
CASSQANGPGLADTQYF
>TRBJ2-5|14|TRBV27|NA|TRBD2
TGTGCCAGCAGTTGGCTAGCGGGAAAAGAGACCCAGTACTTC
CASSWLAGKETQYF
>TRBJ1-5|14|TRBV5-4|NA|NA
TGTGCCAGCAGCTTGTACAGTAGCAATCAGCCCCAGCATTTT
CASSLYSSNQPQHF
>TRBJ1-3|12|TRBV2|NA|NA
TGTGCCAGCACTAACTCTGGAAACACCATATATTTT
CASTNSGNTIYF
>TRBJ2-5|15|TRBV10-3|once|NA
TGTGCCATCAGTGACGGCACAGTAAACCAAGAGACCCAGTACTTC
CAISDGTVNQETQYF
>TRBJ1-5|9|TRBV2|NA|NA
TGTGCCAGCGGCCAGCCCCAGCATTTT
CASGQPQHF
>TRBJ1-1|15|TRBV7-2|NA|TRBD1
TGTGCCAGCAGCGTCCTTGGGACAGGGAACACTGAAGCTTTCTTT
CASSVLGTGNTEAFF
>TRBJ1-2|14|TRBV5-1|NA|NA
TGCGCCAGCAGCTCGCAGACAGCGATCGTTGACTACACCTTC
CASSSQTAIVDYTF
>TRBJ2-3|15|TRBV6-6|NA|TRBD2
TGTGCCAGCAGTAACGGGGGGGCCTCATGGGATACGCAGTATTTT
CASSNGGASWDTQYF
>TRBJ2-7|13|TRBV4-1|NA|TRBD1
TGCGCCAGCAGTCCGACAGGGGGGTTCGAGCAGTACTTC
CASSPTGGFEQYF
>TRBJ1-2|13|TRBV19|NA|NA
TGTGCCACTCCGAGCCCTTACAGGGTTGGCTACACCTTC
CATPSPYRVGYTF
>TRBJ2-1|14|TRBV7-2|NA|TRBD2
TGTGCCAGCACCCCTAGCGGGATAGGTGGTGAGCAGTTCTTC
CASTPSGIGGEQFF
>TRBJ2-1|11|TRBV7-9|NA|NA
TGTGCCAGCCCAGGGGACAATGAGCAGTTCTTC
CASPGDNEQFF
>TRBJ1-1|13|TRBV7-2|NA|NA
TGTGCCAGCAGCTTTACCAGGTTCACTGAAGCTTTCTTT
CASSFTRFTEAFF